This T cell receptor (beta chain) comes out of a study of blood T cell repertoires in COVID-19. The overall study: The cDNA or gDNA used as material had been derived from T cells, B-cell-depleted T cells, or PBMCs.

V trimming: 0 bases; J trimming: 2 bases; junction bases outside the gene matches: 4. Germline CDR1 reads SGHDT; CDR2 reads YYEEEE. There are 15 residues in the CDR3. Original analysis: Reference gene primers were amplified, and this amplification served to estimate nucleated cell counts. The repertoire was sequenced with immunoSEQ multiplex PCR; TCRdb's copy has only in-frame clones and lacks some. V and J calls and clone size are given by that table; D and trimming were obtained from the DNA. Of a few hundred thousand clones in the sample, around 87% are singletons; the top ten hold 6.5% to 9.5%. The clonotype originates from a woman aged 45-65 years who had recovered from COVID-19. The sequenced sample was peripheral blood. The chain recombines TRBV5-6 with TRBJ2-7; the match to TRBD2 covers 8 bases. CDR3 amino acids: CASSLVGLGTYEQYF. The CDR3, as DNA: TGTGCCAGCAGCTTGGTGGGACTAGGTACCTACGAGCAGTACTTC.